These T cell receptor beta chains were read from a single sample in a study of blood T cell repertoires in COVID-19. Generated by immunoSEQ multiplex PCR, the TCRdb table keeps only in-frame clones and is missing some. The table lists roughly 160,000 clones, 70% to 85% of them singletons. Sequenced input: PBMCs or T cells enriched from blood (not recorded which). All receptors come from a man aged 50 to 60 who had recovered from COVID-19. Each CDR3 is given with its conserved first and last residue. Fields, in order: J gene, clone size, D gene, V gene, CDR3 protein, CDR3 DNA. D genes are given only for firm matches. Expanded clones get a size class; other rows say once, few or many, or leave the size out.

TRBJ2-3	-	TRBD2	TRBV6-4	CASSDSAGGEIDTQYF	TGTGCCAGCAGTGACTCGGCGGGGGGAGAAATAGATACGCAGTATTTT
TRBJ2-7	-	TRBD1	TRBV5-4	CASSLGQGETYEQYF	TGTGCCAGCAGCTTGGGGCAGGGGGAGACCTACGAGCAGTACTTC
TRBJ1-1	-	TRBD1	TRBV7-3	CASSPRQGSNTEAFF	TGTGCCAGCAGCCCTCGACAGGGATCGAACACTGAAGCTTTCTTT
TRBJ2-1	-	TRBD2	TRBV5-1	CASQLAGPYNEQFF	TGCGCCAGCCAACTAGCGGGGCCGTACAATGAGCAGTTCTTC
TRBJ1-4	once	TRBD1	TRBV19	CASSTGATGTNEKLFF	TGTGCCAGTAGTACCGGGGCGACAGGGACTAATGAAAAACTGTTTTTT
TRBJ2-1	-	TRBD1	TRBV7-3	CASSFLPGQGGYNEQFF	TGTGCCAGCAGCTTCCTACCGGGACAGGGGGGATACAATGAGCAGTTCTTC
TRBJ2-7	-	-	TRBV29-1	CSVVIGLQIYEQYF	TGCAGCGTTGTTATCGGACTTCAAATTTACGAGCAGTACTTC
TRBJ1-1	-	-	TRBV19	CASNHPLVRAEAFF	TGTGCCAGTAACCACCCCCTCGTCAGGGCTGAAGCTTTCTTT
TRBJ1-6	-	TRBD1	TRBV4-2	CASSHGTAYSPLHF	TGTGCCAGCAGCCACGGGACAGCCTATTCACCCCTCCACTTT
TRBJ1-1	-	-	TRBV10-3	CAISDRGSNTEAFF	TGTGCCATCAGTGACAGGGGTTCGAACACTGAAGCTTTCTTT
TRBJ1-3	once	-	TRBV6-5	CASSYATSSGNTIYF	TGTGCCAGCAGTTACGCCACGAGCTCTGGAAACACCATATATTTT
TRBJ2-1	-	TRBD2	TRBV7-9	CASSSTSGGPNEQFF	TGTGCCAGCAGCTCCACTAGCGGGGGGCCCAATGAGCAGTTCTTC
TRBJ1-3	once	-	TRBV4-1	CASSQIYTGSGNTIYF	TGCGCCAGCAGCCAGATCTATACAGGGTCTGGAAACACCATATATTTT
TRBJ1-1	-	TRBD1	TRBV29-1	CSAAVGDRGTEAFF	TGCAGCGCCGCAGTCGGCGACAGGGGTACTGAAGCTTTCTTT
TRBJ2-2	once	-	TRBV28	CANPPTKGMAGELFF	TGTGCCAATCCACCGACTAAGGGAATGGCCGGGGAGCTGTTTTTT
TRBJ1-5	-	-	TRBV20-1	CSASLKGQPQHF	TGCAGTGCTAGTCTTAAGGGGCAGCCCCAGCATTTT
TRBJ1-2	-	TRBD1	TRBV29-1	CSVAHLPGQGPYGYTF	TGCAGCGTTGCTCACCTCCCGGGACAGGGGCCCTATGGCTACACCTTC
TRBJ1-2	-	TRBD1	TRBV5-4	CASSLTGGNRGYTF	TGTGCCAGCAGCTTGACAGGGGGCAATCGGGGCTACACCTTC
TRBJ1-4	medium-sized	-	TRBV30	CAWSVLGQQTSKLFF	TGTGCCTGGAGTGTACTTGGGCAGCAAACCTCAAAACTGTTTTTT
TRBJ1-2	-	-	TRBV5-5	CASSEGPGSNYGYTF	TGTGCCAGCAGCGAGGGCCCAGGATCTAACTATGGCTACACCTTC
TRBJ1-6	-	-	TRBV6-1	CASSDEGNSPLHF	TGTGCCAGCAGTGACGAGGGTAATTCACCCCTCCACTTT
TRBJ1-1	-	-	TRBV21-1	CASSPRQQRAFF	TGTGCCAGCAGCCCACGCCAGCAGAGGGCTTTCTTT
TRBJ2-7	-	-	TRBV19	CASSIEATSYEQYF	TGTGCCAGTAGTATAGAGGCCACCTCCTACGAGCAGTACTTC
TRBJ1-2	-	-	TRBV28	CASSLPGRESGYGYTF	TGTGCCAGCAGTTTACCAGGGCGGGAGAGTGGTTATGGCTACACCTTC
TRBJ2-5	-	TRBD1	TRBV25-1	CASSEQGARETQYF	TGTGCCAGCAGTGAACAGGGGGCACGAGAGACCCAGTACTTC
TRBJ1-5	-	-	TRBV29-1	CSVRDRHNQPQHF	TGCAGCGTAAGAGACAGGCACAATCAGCCCCAGCATTTT
TRBJ2-1	-	TRBD2	TRBV19	CASSTGLAANEQFF	TGTGCCAGTAGTACCGGACTAGCGGCCAATGAGCAGTTCTTC
TRBJ1-4	-	-	TRBV5-6	CASSLEPQGKLFF	TGTGCCAGCAGCTTGGAACCACAGGGAAAACTGTTTTTT
TRBJ1-2	-	TRBD1	TRBV5-6	CASSLSQGALGYTF	TGTGCCAGCAGCTTAAGTCAGGGGGCGCTGGGCTATACCTTC
TRBJ1-6	once	-	TRBV19	CASSIGAFRSPLHF	TGTGCCAGTAGTATAGGAGCATTCAGGTCACCCCTCCACTTT
TRBJ1-6	-	-	TRBV5-1	CASSFLDTNSPLHF	TGCGCCAGCAGCTTTCTGGACACTAATTCACCCCTCCACTTT
TRBJ2-1	-	TRBD2	TRBV27	CASSPLLAGGQFF	TGTGCCAGCAGTCCCCTCCTAGCGGGGGGGCAGTTCTTC
TRBJ2-7	-	TRBD2	TRBV6-5	CASSYWTSGGAYEQYF	TGTGCCAGCAGTTACTGGACTAGCGGGGGGGCCTACGAGCAGTACTTC
TRBJ2-1	-	TRBD1	TRBV5-1	CASRGGGQSSYNEQFF	TGCGCCAGCAGAGGGGGCGGGCAGAGCTCCTACAATGAGCAGTTCTTC
TRBJ1-4	-	-	TRBV25-1	CASSEAGKMGELFF	TGTGCCAGCAGTGAAGCCGGCAAGATGGGCGAACTGTTTTTT
TRBJ1-3	-	TRBD1	TRBV19	CASSPGTGAGNTIYF	TGTGCCAGTTCCCCCGGGACAGGGGCTGGAAACACCATATATTTT
TRBJ2-7	-	TRBD2	TRBV19	CASSNQRGYEQYF	TGTGCCAGTAGTAACCAGCGGGGCTACGAGCAGTACTTC
TRBJ1-1	-	-	TRBV3-1/TRBV3-2	CASSLQGIAEAFF	TGTGCCAGCAGCCTACAGGGTATCGCTGAAGCTTTCTTT
TRBJ1-2	-	TRBD1	TRBV4-1	CASSQGPQTGEWSGYTF	TGCGCCAGCAGCCAAGGCCCACAAACAGGGGAGTGGTCCGGCTACACCTTC
TRBJ1-5	-	-	TRBV10-3	CAISALGGASQPQHF	TGTGCCATCAGTGCACTGGGGGGGGCCAGTCAGCCCCAGCATTTT
TRBJ1-1	few	TRBD1	TRBV5-1	CASMPMDRGREAFF	TGCGCCAGCATGCCTATGGACAGGGGGCGTGAAGCTTTCTTT
TRBJ2-1	-	TRBD2	TRBV27	CASSPRDLGLAGGHEQFF	TGTGCCAGCAGTCCTAGGGACCTCGGACTAGCGGGGGGGCATGAGCAGTTCTTC
TRBJ2-7	-	TRBD2	TRBV5-1	CASGKRGGRGPSYEQYF	TGCGCCAGCGGTAAGCGGGGGGGAAGAGGCCCCTCCTACGAGCAGTACTTC